The subject of this entry is one TCR beta chain. Its antigen is still unknown. No clone much larger than this one lies a single base away; base qualities are absent. These data originate in a study of cytomegalovirus exposure and HLA in healthy donors (dated by TCRdb to about 2017). With respect to the entire study: According to a later analysis, the approximately 120 validation repertoires were produced on the same platform as the roughly 720 repertoires of the first cohort. High-throughput TCR immunosequencing, statistical association of individual TCRs with disease status, and machine learning were combined to predict cytomegalovirus infection status. In addition to the first cohort of 650 to 750 subjects, a separate validation cohort of over 90 different subjects was used. The study aimed to test whether cataloging public T cell receptors could reveal signatures of past pathogen exposure.

Overall study outcomes, separate from this receptor: Three of the identified cytomegalovirus-associated TCR beta chains were confirmed in vitro to be specific for cytomegalovirus antigens. According to the authors, the approach could potentially be generalized to other disease states and immunological phenotypes. All 120 or so repertoires were used to score co-occurrence in the validation cohort in a later analysis, because that analysis had no HLA typing for the cohort. The classifier was reported to diagnose cytomegalovirus status with high specificity and sensitivity in both the original cohort and the validation cohort. Across donors, most TCR sequences were observed very rarely, whereas some public TCRs were present in many individuals. A total of 164 TCR beta chains were listed by the study as associated with cytomegalovirus. Of the cluster scores, 85% to 95% were above 0 in a later analysis, which found that TCRs clustered in the first cohort also tended to co-occur in the 95 to 150 validation repertoires.

Separate from the approximately 700-subject first cohort, the validation cohort of more than 90 subjects was the group to which the donors belonged. Library preparation employed the immunoSEQ multiplex PCR assay. As for the authors' bioinformatics: A statistical classification framework was built for diagnosing cytomegalovirus status from the catalog of TCR beta chain sequences. This is the immuneACCESS table as TCRdb keeps it, with only in-frame sequences that have V and J called. A part of the clones is gone; compared with another copy, unresolved V genes explain less than half, and the rest is unexplained. D and trimming were read from the DNA, whereas the V and J calls and clone size are those reported in that table. This sample holds 60,000 to 85,000 clones; 95% to 96% were observed only once. 4.5% of the sample comes from the top ten. CDR3 length: 11 amino acids, cysteine to phenylalanine. CDR3 DNA is the only sequence kept; it has 33 bases, read in frame from the first base. V drops 10 bases and J drops 0 bases, leaving 6 bases in between. CDR1 and CDR2 (MGHDK, SYGVNS) derive from the germline V gene.

This sequence was found in a woman aged 18-35 years in good health and CMV-seropositive. The rearranged chain carries TRBV25-1 and TRBJ1-1, with an unclear D gene assignment. The sequencing input was PBMCs. At the DNA level, the sequence is TGTGCCACCGGTATGAACACTGAAGCTTTCTTT. Translated, this is CATGMNTEAFF.